This T cell receptor beta chain was obtained from a study of blood T cell repertoires in COVID-19. Study-level information: Sites in the United States, Italy and Spain provided acute and convalescent COVID-19 samples. In each case, the material was cDNA or gDNA derived from T cells, B-cell-depleted T cells, or PBMCs.

The authors' processing: Estimates of nucleated cell counts were drawn from the amplification of reference gene primers. This table comes from immunoSEQ multiplex PCR, and its TCRdb copy is limited to in-frame clones, with some not included. The DNA was the basis for D and trimming; V, J and clone size are from that table. The data contain tens of thousands of clones, 80% to 95% of them singletons. The receptor's source is a man aged 55 to 70 with acute or convalescent COVID-19. Sequenced: peripheral blood.

This CDR3 reads CASSSRGVDSYEQYF. For the CDR3, the DNA is TGTGCCAGCAGTTCCCGCGGGGTCGACTCCTACGAGCAGTACTTC. V usage is TRBV27 and J usage is TRBJ2-7; perhaps TRBD2 as D (6 bases). The CDR3 consists of 15 residues. Germline CDR1 and CDR2: MNHEY and SMNVEV (reference sequence). V was clipped by 4 bases and J by 0 bases, with 13 bases between them.